This passage covers 28 T cell receptor beta chains from one sample sequenced in a study of cytomegalovirus exposure and HLA in healthy donors. In the PCR, 60 Vbeta and 13 Jbeta primers were used. Method: immunoSEQ multiplex PCR; TCRdb's copy keeps in-frame clones and lacks some. The table has about 90,000 clones, roughly 83% seen once; the top ten hold under 2.5%. Sequencing was performed on PBMCs. These TCRs come from a man aged 18 to 29 in good health and CMV-seronegative.

The chain carries TRBV27 and TRBJ1-2; D possibly corresponds to TRBD1 (5 bases). CDR3 length: 15 amino acids. Germline CDR1 and CDR2: MNHEY and SMNVEV (reference sequence). V was trimmed by 8 bases and J by 5 bases, leaving 21 bases between them. CDR3 nucleotide sequence: TGTGCCAGCCGCTCATTGTGGGAGGGACTATATGGCTACACCTTC. This sequence encodes CASRSLWEGLYGYTF.

The chain carries TRBV28 and TRBJ2-7, with D possibly matching TRBD2 (5 bases). V was pared by 3 bases and J by 2 bases, with 14 bases between. In germline, CDR1 is MDHEN, CDR2 SYDVKM. The CDR3 runs to 15 residues. The CDR3 reads CASSFRGYSPYEQYF. The CDR3 bases are TGTGCCAGCAGTTTTCGGGGATATTCCCCCTACGAGCAGTACTTC.

The V gene is TRBV10-3, the J gene TRBJ1-1; 9 bases are shared with TRBD1. This CDR3 is 12 amino acids long. Looked up from germline, CDR1 is ENHRY and CDR2 is SYGVKD. The trim removed 6 bases at V and 11 bases at J, leaving 7 bases unmatched. As DNA, the CDR3 is TGTGCCATCAGCCCCCTCGGACAGGGGGCTTTCTTT. Translated: CAISPLGQGAFF.

This clone was seen more than once but under ten times. The chain has TRBV5-4 and TRBJ1-4; 8 nucleotides agree with TRBD1. The CDR3 consists of 15 residues. The V gene's germline CDR1 is SGHNT and CDR2 YYREEE (reference sequence). Trimming removed 1 base from V and 7 bases from J; junction bases left unmatched: 6. As DNA, the CDR3 is TGTGCCAGCAGCTTGAAGACAGGGGTCGGTGAAAAACTGTTTTTT. As protein: CASSLKTGVGEKLFF.

With regard to this clone: Relative to the germline gene, one junction end is altered; a read error may explain this. For the CDR3, the DNA is TGTGCTAGCAGTTCTAGCGGCCTAAGCACAGATACGCAGTATTTT. As protein: CASSSSGLSTDTQYF. V and J are TRBV7-7 and TRBJ2-3; TRBD2 matches at 7 bases. Germline assignment: CDR1 SSHAT and CDR2 FNYEAQ (reference sequence). CDR3 size: 15 residues.

The chain is built from TRBV4-3 and TRBJ2-1; 11 bases agree with TRBD2. The CDR3 runs 18 residues. The trim removed 0 bases at V and 6 bases at J, leaving 10 bases unmatched. In germline, CDR1 is LGHNA, CDR2 YSLEER. The CDR3 region has the DNA TGCGCCAGCAGCCAAGAGATGACTAGCGGGATTGGCGTCAATGAGCAGTTCTTC. This gives the protein CASSQEMTSGIGVNEQFF.

The V call is TRBV29-1, the J call TRBJ1-1, with TRBD1 identical over 8 bases. With V trimmed by 6 bases and J by 1 base, 4 bases remained unmatched. Germline CDR1 is SQVTM and CDR2 is ANQGSEA. The CDR3 runs 13 residues. Here the CDR3 DNA reads TGCAGCGTGACCACAGGGGGGAACACTGAAGCTTTCTTT. Amino acids: CSVTTGGNTEAFF.

The chain uses TRBV10-2 and TRBJ2-2; weak D call: TRBD1 (5 bases). CDR1 is WSHSY and CDR2 is SAAADI in the germline V gene. CDR3 length equals 13 residues. V lost 7 bases and J 0 bases, leaving 6 bases between the germline ends. The CDR3 DNA reads TGCGCCAGCACAGGGCCGAACACCGGGGAGCTGTTTTTT. Protein: CASTGPNTGELFF.

The table lists this clone with a count of one. The chain uses TRBV5-4 and TRBJ2-3; possibly TRBD2 for D (6 bases). Germline V gene sequence: CDR1 SGHNT, CDR2 YYREEE (reference sequence). This CDR3 comprises 14 residues. V lost 5 bases to trimming and J lost 3 bases, with 13 bases between them. The CDR3 sequence: CASSSRRETDTQYF. As DNA, the CDR3 is TGTGCCAGCAGTTCGCGGAGGGAGACAGATACGCAGTATTTT.

The gene calls are TRBV6-6 and TRBJ2-7; 10 positions match TRBD2. CDR3 size: 14 residues. The germline CDR1 and CDR2 sequences are MNHNY and SVGAGI (reference sequence). Unmatched junction bases numbered 3, after V lost 5 bases and J lost 2 bases. CDR3 sequence (DNA): TGTGCCAGCAGTAGACTAGCGGGCCCCTACGAGCAGTACTTC. Its protein is CASSRLAGPYEQYF.

J is TRBJ2-2 and V is TRBV5-1, with no clear D. Germline V CDR1 and CDR2: SGHRS, YFSETQ. V was shortened by 4 bases and J by 5 bases, with 9 bases between the two germline ends. The CDR3 extends over 13 amino acids. The chain's CDR3 is CASSPVVTGELFF. The CDR3 bases are TGCGCCAGCAGCCCCGTTGTAACCGGGGAGCTGTTTTTT.

CDR3 nucleotide sequence: TGTGCCAGCAGCGTAGCTACGGGCAGGGGTAAAGACAATGAGCAGTTCTTC. As protein: CASSVATGRGKDNEQFF. The chain is built from TRBV9 and TRBJ2-1; tentative D call: TRBD1 (6 bases). The CDR3 covers 17 residues. Per the germline V gene, CDR1 is SGDLS and CDR2 is YYNGEE. Deletions cut 0 bases from V and 5 bases from J, with 18 bases between. The full variable domain, with the rest looked up from reference TRBV9 and TRBJ2-1, is DSGVTQTPKHLITATGQRVTLRCSPRSGDLSVYWYQQSLDQGLQFLIQYYNGEERAKGNILERFSAQQFPDLHSELNLSSLELGDSALYFCASSVATGRGKDNEQFFGPGTRLTVL.

The genes are TRBV9 and TRBJ2-7; TRBD2 agrees at 9 bases. The CDR3 consists of 15 residues. Per germline, CDR1 SGDLS and CDR2 YYNGEE. The trim removed 0 bases at V and 3 bases at J, leaving 4 bases unmatched. The CDR3 loop is CASSVEAGGYYEQYF. The CDR3 nucleotides are TGTGCCAGCAGCGTAGAAGCGGGAGGCTACTACGAGCAGTACTTC.

This clone was seen a handful of times. V and J are TRBV7-9 and TRBJ1-4; TRBD1 matches 9 bases. With 6 bases clipped from V and 5 bases from J, the junction kept 7 bases outside the gene matches. CDR1 and CDR2 from the germline V gene are SEHNR and FQNEAQ (reference sequence). This CDR3 region has 15 residues. CDR3 nucleotide sequence: TGTGCCAGCAGAACCGGGACAGGGAAAAATGAAAAACTGTTTTTT. Translation: CASRTGTGKNEKLFF.

The chain is built from TRBV5-1 and TRBJ2-2; possibly TRBD1 for D (6 bases). The CDR3 runs 17 residues. From germline, CDR1 is SGHRS and CDR2 YFSETQ. V was clipped by 5 bases and J by 0 bases, with 17 bases between them. The CDR3 sequence: CASRTMGTGPNTGELFF. The CDR3 region has the DNA TGCGCCAGCAGGACGATGGGTACAGGGCCGAACACCGGGGAGCTGTTTTTT.

This chain uses TRBV5-1 with TRBJ2-1; tentatively, D is TRBD1 (5 bases). The V gene's germline CDR1 is SGHRS and CDR2 YFSETQ. This CDR3 comprises 13 residues. Trimming removed 1 base from V and 10 bases from J, with 12 bases in between. The CDR3 bases are TGCGCCAGCAGCTTGCTGGGGCCGGTGGAGCAGTTCTTC. Residues: CASSLLGPVEQFF.

The chain couples TRBV29-1 to TRBJ2-7; perhaps TRBD2 as D (6 bases). The V end lost 6 bases, the J end lost 3 bases, and 18 bases lay between the germline ends. This CDR3 spans 14 amino acids. Germline V gene sequence: CDR1 SQVTM, CDR2 ANQGSEA. The CDR3 sequence: CSVGGPNDFYEQYF. The CDR3 nucleotides read TGCAGCGTGGGGGGACCGAATGATTTCTACGAGCAGTACTTC.

The chain has TRBV7-9 and TRBJ2-2, with D possibly being TRBD2 (7 bases). Trimming cost V 7 bases and J 4 bases, with 19 bases left between them. CDR1 SEHNR and CDR2 FQNEAQ come from the germline V gene (reference sequence). The CDR3 loop spans 16 amino acids. The DNA of the CDR3 is TGTGCCAGCACCCCTAGGGGGGGCCCGAGCACCGGGGAGCTGTTTTTT. Amino acid sequence: CASTPRGGPSTGELFF.

CDR3 DNA sequence: TGTGCCAGCTCACCAAACAGAACTAACTATGGCTACACCTTC. Amino acid sequence: CASSPNRTNYGYTF. The genes are TRBV18 and TRBJ1-2; unclear D gene. V was trimmed by 2 bases and J by 0 bases, leaving 7 bases between them. The CDR3 length is 14 residues. The germline V gene encodes CDR1 KGHSH and CDR2 LQKENI.

The chain employs TRBV19 and TRBJ1-5, with D possibly matching TRBD1 (5 bases). The germline V gene encodes CDR1 LNHDA and CDR2 SQIVND (reference sequence). V was cut by 6 bases and J by 1 base, with 10 bases left in between. The length of the CDR3 is 14 residues. CDR3 bases: TGTGCCAGTAGGATTCAGGGAAGCAATCAGCCCCAGCATTTT. Encoded protein: CASRIQGSNQPQHF.

This clone was seen a few times. This chain connects TRBV7-8 to TRBJ1-2; D gene unclear. Germline V gives CDR1 SGHVS, CDR2 FQNEAQ. Trimming shortened V by 4 bases and J by 8 bases, and 14 bases separated the two germline ends. The CDR3 runs to 13 residues. CDR3 bases: TGTGCCAGCAGCTCGCCTCGGGTGCGAGGCTACACCTTC. Encoded protein: CASSSPRVRGYTF.

The rearrangement joins TRBV7-6 to TRBJ2-1, with TRBD2 matching over 9 bases. The CDR3 sequence is 18 residues long. From germline, CDR1 is SGHVS and CDR2 FNYEAQ. V was clipped by 1 base and J by 2 bases; unmatched bases: 9. The CDR3: CASSLVLREGLPYNEQFF. The CDR3 region has the DNA TGTGCCAGCAGCTTAGTTCTGCGGGAGGGCCTGCCCTACAATGAGCAGTTCTTC.

The rearrangement uses TRBV4-2 and TRBJ2-1; TRBD2 matches at 7 bases. Germline V gene sequence: CDR1 LGHNA, CDR2 YNFKEQ. The junction had 6 bases not matched to a gene; V was cut back by 7 bases and J by 0 bases. The CDR3 totals 15 residues. CDR3 bases: TGTGCCAGCACCCTCTCTAGCGGCTCCTACAATGAGCAGTTCTTC. Its translation is CASTLSSGSYNEQFF.

This clone came up a few times. The CDR3 DNA reads as TGTGCCAGCAGTTCAGACAACCCTGAAGCTTTCTTT. This codes for CASSSDNPEAFF. The chain joins TRBV6-6 to TRBJ1-1; D unclear. This CDR3 contains 12 residues. The V end lost 4 bases, the J end lost 6 bases, and 9 bases lay between the germline ends. Germline V gene sequence: CDR1 MNHNY, CDR2 SVGAGI (reference sequence).

The DNA of the CDR3 is TGTGCCACACAGGGTATGGGGACCCCTAACAATGAGCAGTTCTTC. Translating it yields CATQGMGTPNNEQFF. The chain has TRBV6-1 and TRBJ2-1, with a possible D match to TRBD1 (6 bases). V dropped 10 bases and J dropped 5 bases, with 21 bases sitting between them. Germline CDR1 and CDR2: MNHNS and SASEGT. The CDR3 is 15 residues long.

The chain has TRBV19 and TRBJ2-1; possibly TRBD1 for D (5 bases). The CDR3 has 16 residues. Germline CDR1 is LNHDA and CDR2 is SQIVND (reference sequence). With 7 bases removed from V and 0 bases from J, the gap between germline ends came to 16 bases. Written as DNA, the CDR3 is TGTGCCAGTACATACAGGCAGGGTAACTCCTACAATGAGCAGTTCTTC. Translation: CASTYRQGNSYNEQFF.

This clone was found once. J is TRBJ2-2 and V is TRBV14, with 9 bases fitting TRBD2. Germline CDR1 and CDR2: SGHDN and FVKESK. The J segment lost 5 bases and the V segment lost 7 bases, leaving 11 bases of the junction unmatched. This CDR3 is 16 amino acids long. The CDR3 region has the DNA TGTGCCAGCAATATCTATAGCGGGAGAGCAACCGGGGAGCTGTTTTTT. It translates to CASNIYSGRATGELFF.

Comments on this clone: At the DNA level, this CDR3 is encoded by other sequences in the same sample as well. This chain links TRBV14 with TRBJ2-7; tentative D call: TRBD1 (7 bases). V was cut by 7 bases and J by 5 bases, with 21 bases left in between. The CDR3 has 15 residues. Germline-derived CDR1 and CDR2 are SGHDN and FVKESK. This CDR3 reads CASTPSGRTGNEQYF. The CDR3 coding sequence is TGTGCCAGCACCCCTAGTGGGAGGACAGGCAACGAGCAGTACTTC.